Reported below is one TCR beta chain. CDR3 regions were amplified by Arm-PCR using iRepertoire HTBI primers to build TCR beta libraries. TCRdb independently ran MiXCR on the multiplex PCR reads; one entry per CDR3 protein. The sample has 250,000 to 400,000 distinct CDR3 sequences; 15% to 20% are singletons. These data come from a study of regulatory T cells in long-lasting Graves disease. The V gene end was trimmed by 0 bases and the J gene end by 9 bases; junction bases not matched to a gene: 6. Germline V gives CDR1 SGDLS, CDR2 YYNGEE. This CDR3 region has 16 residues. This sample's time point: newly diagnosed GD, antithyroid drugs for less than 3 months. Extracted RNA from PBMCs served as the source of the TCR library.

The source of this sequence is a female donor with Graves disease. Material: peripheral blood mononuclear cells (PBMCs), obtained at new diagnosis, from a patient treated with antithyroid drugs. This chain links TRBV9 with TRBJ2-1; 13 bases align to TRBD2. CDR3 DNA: TGTGCCAGCAGCGTAGGAGGACTAGCGGGAGTGAGTGAGCAGTTCTTC. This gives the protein CASSVGGLAGVSEQFF. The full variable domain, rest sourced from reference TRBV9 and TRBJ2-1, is DSGVTQTPKHLITATGQRVTLRCSPRSGDLSVYWYQQSLDQGLQFLIQYYNGEERAKGNILERFSAQQFPDLHSELNLSSLELGDSALYFCASSVGGLAGVSEQFFGPGTRLTVL.